The next 20 T cell receptor beta chains were all read from a single sample in a study of PD-L1 blockade in urothelial cancer. Measured with immunoSEQ multiplex PCR; TCRdb has only the in-frame clones, and not every one. The sample includes 53,000 or so clones, around 85% of them seen just once. The starting material was PBMCs, obtained around atezolizumab (anti-PD-L1) treatment. These receptors came from a man aged 60 to 75 with urothelial cancer.

V gene TRBV4-3 combines with J gene TRBJ2-2, with 11 bases fitting TRBD2. The CDR3 is made up of 20 amino acids. Looked up from germline, CDR1 is LGHNA and CDR2 is YSLEER. J gave up 2 bases and V 0 bases, and 11 bases lay outside the gene matches. The CDR3 bases are TGCGCCAGCAGCCAAGATCTGGCTACTAGCGGGAGAGCAAACACCGGGGAGCTGTTTTTT. Translating gives CASSQDLATSGRANTGELFF.

This clone occurred once. This sample also contains other DNA sequences that code for the same CDR3. The genes are TRBV27 and TRBJ2-7, with unresolved D. The length of the CDR3 is 14 residues. Germline assignment: CDR1 MNHEY and CDR2 SMNVEV (reference sequence). The ends were cut back, 5 bases at V and 3 bases at J, with 14 bases in the middle. The CDR3 DNA reads TGTGCCAGCAGTCCGGCAGGCTCCAGCTACGAGCAGTACTTC. Its protein is CASSPAGSSYEQYF.

This clone was detected a few times. The rearrangement joins TRBV7-9 to TRBJ2-7; 10 bases map to TRBD2. The ends lost 1 base at V and 2 bases at J; junction bases unmatched: 2. CDR1 and CDR2 from the germline V gene are SEHNR and FQNEAQ (reference sequence). This CDR3 comprises 15 residues. CDR3 protein: CASSLEAGGTYEQYF. The CDR3 DNA is TGTGCCAGCAGCTTAGAAGCGGGGGGGACCTACGAGCAGTACTTC.

The chain is built from TRBV20-1 and TRBJ2-5; D unresolved. The V end lost 6 bases, the J end lost 3 bases, and 8 bases lay between the germline ends. CDR3 length equals 11 residues. Germline V gene sequence: CDR1 DFQATT, CDR2 SNEGSKA (reference sequence). In DNA form, the CDR3 reads TGCAGTGCAGCACCGAAAGAGACCCAGTACTTC. Translated, it gives CSAAPKETQYF.

J is TRBJ2-7 and V is TRBV7-2; TRBD2 matches 9 bases. Germline V gene lookup returns CDR1 SGHTA and CDR2 FQGNSA. The CDR3 has 15 residues. J gave up 7 bases and V 1 base, and 8 bases lay outside the gene matches. CDR3 sequence (DNA): TGTGCCAGCAGCTTAGTGGCGGGAGGGGGGGGAGAGCAGTACTTC. It is translated as CASSLVAGGGGEQYF.

The chain's CDR3 is CASSLSSRLAGGLETQYF. The DNA for the CDR3 is TGTGCCAGCAGTTTATCCTCTCGGCTAGCGGGGGGGCTTGAGACCCAGTACTTC. The gene calls are TRBV27 and TRBJ2-5; 12 nucleotides align to TRBD2. Losses at the gene ends were 0 bases for V and 5 bases for J; bases not matched to a gene: 10. CDR1 is MNHEY and CDR2 is SMNVEV in the germline V gene (reference sequence). This CDR3 has 18 amino acids.

This clone was counted a few times. The chain uses TRBV5-1 and TRBJ1-2, with TRBD1 matching 8 bases. Germline-derived CDR1 and CDR2 are SGHRS and YFSETQ. J gave up 8 bases and V 2 bases, and 8 bases lay outside the gene matches. The CDR3 has 14 amino acids. CDR3 sequence reads: CASSFGGDRRGYTF. CDR3 DNA sequence: TGCGCCAGCAGCTTCGGAGGGGACAGGAGAGGCTACACCTTC.

V is TRBV6-6 and J is TRBJ2-2; 10 bases match TRBD2. V was clipped by 2 bases and J by 6 bases; unmatched bases: 3. Germline CDR1 reads MNHNY; CDR2 reads SVGAGI (reference sequence). CDR3 size: 15 residues. The chain's CDR3 is CASSYGTSVSGELFF. The CDR3 region has the DNA TGTGCCAGCAGTTACGGGACTAGCGTATCCGGGGAGCTGTTTTTT.

The gene calls are TRBV7-2 and TRBJ1-3; 9 bases fit TRBD1. This CDR3 has 19 amino acids. Germline V gene lookup returns CDR1 SGHTA and CDR2 FQGNSA. V lost 5 bases to trimming and J lost 5 bases; unmatched junction nucleotides: 19. The chain's CDR3 is CASSRGPYQGQGGRNTIYF. CDR3 in DNA: TGTGCCAGCAGCCGCGGGCCTTATCAGGGACAGGGTGGCAGAAACACCATATATTTT.

The chain couples TRBV6-5 to TRBJ1-2; 9 nucleotides align to TRBD1. The J segment lost 8 bases and the V segment lost 6 bases, leaving 4 bases of the junction unmatched. CDR3 length equals 12 residues. Germline CDR1 reads MNHEY; CDR2 reads SVGAGI. DNA of the CDR3: TGTGCCAGCAGACAGGGGGCAGGCGGCTACACCTTC. Translation gives CASRQGAGGYTF.

This clone was seen once. The CDR3 nucleotides are TGTGCCAGCAGCGTAGGTGTAGAGGCCACAGATACGCAGTATTTT. Translation gives CASSVGVEATDTQYF. This chain uses TRBV9 with TRBJ2-3, with D unresolved. CDR3 size: 15 residues. V was trimmed by 0 bases and J by 2 bases, leaving 10 bases between them. Germline values: CDR1 SGDLS, CDR2 YYNGEE.

The V call is TRBV19, the J call TRBJ1-1; unclear D gene. Germline CDR1 LNHDA, CDR2 SQIVND (reference sequence). V lost 5 bases and J 5 bases, leaving 21 bases between the germline ends. The CDR3 totals 16 residues. In DNA, the CDR3 is TGTGCCAGTAGTGTCTATCTCCGAGGGAGGAAAACTGAAGCTTTCTTT. Translating gives CASSVYLRGRKTEAFF.

The CDR3 spells CASSYSGTGGSDEQFF. DNA for the CDR3: TGTGCCAGCAGCTATAGTGGGACAGGGGGCTCCGATGAGCAGTTCTTC. This rearrangement joins TRBV5-4 to TRBJ2-1, with 12 bases lining up with TRBD1. Trimming cost V 3 bases and J 8 bases; bases outside gene matches: 9. This CDR3 is built from 16 residues. Germline CDR1 SGHNT, CDR2 YYREEE (reference sequence).

The count of this clone is one. The gene calls are TRBV6-6 and TRBJ1-5, with D possibly TRBD1 on 5 matching bases. Germline V CDR1 and CDR2: MNHNY, SVGAGI (reference sequence). The CDR3 extends over 13 amino acids. The V end was cut by 4 bases, the J end by 5 bases, with 9 bases between. The CDR3 bases are TGTGCCAGCAGTTTCGACAGTTATCAGCCCCAGCATTTT. Its translation is CASSFDSYQPQHF.

This clone was seen more than once but under ten times. The V call is TRBV19, the J call TRBJ1-2, with D hard to call. The V and J ends lost 3 bases and 8 bases respectively, with 7 bases between them. From germline, CDR1 is LNHDA and CDR2 SQIVND (reference sequence). This CDR3 spans 11 amino acids. The CDR3, as DNA: TGTGCCAGTAGTATGAGGGAAGGCTACACCTTC. The encoded protein is CASSMREGYTF.

The J gene is TRBJ2-6, the V gene TRBV27; the match to TRBD1 covers 9 bases. CDR1 and CDR2 from the germline V gene are MNHEY and SMNVEV (reference sequence). J was trimmed by 0 bases and V by 3 bases; bases with no gene match: 15. The CDR3 covers 21 residues. The CDR3 DNA reads TGTGCCAGCAGTTTTGTCACGGGACAGGGCCTTTCCTTCTCTGGGGCCAACGTCCTGACTTTC. This encodes CASSFVTGQGLSFSGANVLTF.

The chain joins TRBV27 to TRBJ2-1, with TRBD2 identical over 7 bases. The germline V gene encodes CDR1 MNHEY and CDR2 SMNVEV (reference sequence). The CDR3 extends over 14 amino acids. V shed 5 bases, J shed 4 bases, and the junction held 5 bases outside the gene matches. CDR3 sequence (DNA): TGTGCCAGCAGTAAGCGGGGAGCATACAATGAGCAGTTCTTC. Its protein product is CASSKRGAYNEQFF.

This clone has just a few counts. The CDR3 DNA sequence: TGTGCCACCAGCAGAGGAGGGAACACTGAAGCTTTCTTT. Translation: CATSRGGNTEAFF. The chain carries TRBV15 and TRBJ1-1; D is undetermined. The V gene's germline CDR1 is LNHNV and CDR2 YYDKDF (reference sequence). Trimming stripped 1 base from V and 1 base from J, with 4 bases between. The CDR3 extends over 13 amino acids.

V and J are TRBV5-1 and TRBJ2-4; TRBD2 aligns across 13 bases. The J segment lost 0 bases and the V segment lost 4 bases, leaving 13 bases of the junction unmatched. In germline, CDR1 is SGHRS, CDR2 YFSETQ. The CDR3 loop spans 20 amino acids. The CDR3 DNA is TGCGCCAGCAGCCACATCCCGGGACTAGCGGGGAGCCTAGCCAAAAACATTCAGTACTTC. Residues: CASSHIPGLAGSLAKNIQYF. Complete variable domain (other parts from reference TRBV5-1 and TRBJ2-4): KAGVTQTPRYLIKTRGQQVTLSCSPISGHRSVSWYQQTPGQGLQFLFEYFSETQRNKGNFPGRFSGRQFSNSRSEMNVSTLELGDSALYLCASSHIPGLAGSLAKNIQYFGAGTRLSVL.

This clone was detected only once. V is TRBV6-6 and J is TRBJ2-1, with 10 bases matching TRBD2. There are 14 residues in the CDR3. With V trimmed by 6 bases and J by 7 bases, 6 bases remained unmatched. Germline CDR1 and CDR2: MNHNY and SVGAGI (reference sequence). CDR3: CASRPSGSENEQFF. The CDR3 DNA follows: TGTGCCAGCAGACCTAGCGGGAGTGAGAATGAGCAGTTCTTC.